The T cell receptor beta chain described here comes from a study of T cells in Graves' hyperthyroidism and ophthalmopathy. Researchers took RNA transcripts and amplified the TCR beta CDR3 regions from them. A set of HTBI primers served as the primers for a first-round RT-PCR of the TCR CDR3. TCRdb re-called the multiplex PCR reads with MiXCR, one entry per CDR3 protein. The sample has 300,000 to 450,000 distinct CDR3 sequences, 13% seen once. Graves' hyperthyroidism qualified as stable when ophthalmopathy did not progress within 18 months. The CDR3 totals 13 residues. Germline values: CDR1 SGHTA, CDR2 FQGNSA. Trimming cost V 5 bases and J 7 bases; bases outside gene matches: 3. The sample holds a few counts of this clonotype. Its matching antigen is unknown. Study-level findings and limits: Patients with ophthalmopathy were separated from those with stable hyperthyroidism by a 13 V-J model. Appearing also in blood were most of the thyroid clonotypes expanded above 0.001.

What was sequenced was blood. This sequence originates from a young woman with Graves' hyperthyroidism. The rearrangement uses TRBV7-2 and TRBJ1-3; 9 nucleotides agree with TRBD1. CDR3 region: CASSVGTGNTIYF. CDR3 bases: TGTGCCAGCAGCGTAGGGACAGGGAACACCATATATTTT.